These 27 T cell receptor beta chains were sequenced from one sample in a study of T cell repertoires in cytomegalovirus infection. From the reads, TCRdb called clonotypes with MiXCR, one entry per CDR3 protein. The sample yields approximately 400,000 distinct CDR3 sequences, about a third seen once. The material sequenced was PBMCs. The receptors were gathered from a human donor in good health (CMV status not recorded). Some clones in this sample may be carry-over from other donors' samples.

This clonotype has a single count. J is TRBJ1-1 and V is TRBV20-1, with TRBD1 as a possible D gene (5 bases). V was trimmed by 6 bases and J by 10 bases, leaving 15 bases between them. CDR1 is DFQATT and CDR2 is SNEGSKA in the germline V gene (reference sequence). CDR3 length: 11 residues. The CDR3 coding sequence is TGCAGTGCCTCGAACCGAACAGGAGCTTTCTTT. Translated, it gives CSASNRTGAFF.

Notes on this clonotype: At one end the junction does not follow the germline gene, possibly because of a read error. In DNA, the CDR3 is TGTGCCAGCAGTTTAGGGCAGGCCAACAATGAAGCTTTCTTT. As protein: CASSLGQANNEAFF. V usage is TRBV12-3 or TRBV12-4 and J usage is TRBJ1-1; D unclear. CDR3 length: 14 residues.

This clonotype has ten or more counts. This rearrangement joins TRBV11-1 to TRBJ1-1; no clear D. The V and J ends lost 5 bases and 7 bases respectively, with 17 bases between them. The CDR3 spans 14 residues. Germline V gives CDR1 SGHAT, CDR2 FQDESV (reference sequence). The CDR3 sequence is CASSKTGKSGEAFF. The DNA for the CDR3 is TGTGCCAGCAGCAAAACCGGGAAAAGCGGTGAAGCTTTCTTT.

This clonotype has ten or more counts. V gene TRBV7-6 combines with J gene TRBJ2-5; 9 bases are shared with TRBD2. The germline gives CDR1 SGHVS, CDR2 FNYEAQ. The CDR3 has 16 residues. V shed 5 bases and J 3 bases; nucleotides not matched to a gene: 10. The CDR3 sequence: CASSPTGQRGEETQYF. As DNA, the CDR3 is TGTGCCAGCAGCCCCACGGGTCAGCGGGGGGAAGAGACCCAGTACTTC.

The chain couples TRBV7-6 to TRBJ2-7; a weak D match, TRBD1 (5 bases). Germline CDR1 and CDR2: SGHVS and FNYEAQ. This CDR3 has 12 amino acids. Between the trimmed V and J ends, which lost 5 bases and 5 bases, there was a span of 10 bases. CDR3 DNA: TGTGCCAGCAGCCCTGACAGTCACGAGCAGTACTTC. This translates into CASSPDSHEQYF.

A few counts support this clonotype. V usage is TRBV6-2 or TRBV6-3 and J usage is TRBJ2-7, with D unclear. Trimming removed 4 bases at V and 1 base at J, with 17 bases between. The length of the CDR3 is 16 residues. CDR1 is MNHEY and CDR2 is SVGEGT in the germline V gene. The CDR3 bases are TGTGCCAGCAGTTTCTTGGTTACAACATCTTCCTACGAGCAGTACTTC. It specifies CASSFLVTTSSYEQYF.

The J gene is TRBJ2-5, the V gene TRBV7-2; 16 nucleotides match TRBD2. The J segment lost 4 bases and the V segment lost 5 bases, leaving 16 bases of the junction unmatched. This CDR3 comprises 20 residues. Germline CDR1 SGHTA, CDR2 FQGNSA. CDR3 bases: TGTGCCAGCAGCCAAGTGGGGACTAGCGGGGGGGCTCGAGTCGGAGAGACCCAGTACTTC. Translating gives CASSQVGTSGGARVGETQYF.

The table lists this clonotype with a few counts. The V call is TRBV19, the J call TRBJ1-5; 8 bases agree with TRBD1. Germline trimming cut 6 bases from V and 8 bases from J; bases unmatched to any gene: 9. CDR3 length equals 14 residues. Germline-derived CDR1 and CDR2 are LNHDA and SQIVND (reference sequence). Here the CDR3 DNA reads TGTGCCAGTAGGGACGGACAGGGAGGTAAGCCCCAGCATTTT. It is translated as CASRDGQGGKPQHF.

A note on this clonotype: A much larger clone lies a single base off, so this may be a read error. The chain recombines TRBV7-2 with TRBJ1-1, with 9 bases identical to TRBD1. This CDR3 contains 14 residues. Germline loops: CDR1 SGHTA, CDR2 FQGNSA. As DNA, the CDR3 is TGTGCCAGCAGCCTTGGGACAGGGCACACTGGAGCTTTCTTT. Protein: CASSLGTGHTGAFF.

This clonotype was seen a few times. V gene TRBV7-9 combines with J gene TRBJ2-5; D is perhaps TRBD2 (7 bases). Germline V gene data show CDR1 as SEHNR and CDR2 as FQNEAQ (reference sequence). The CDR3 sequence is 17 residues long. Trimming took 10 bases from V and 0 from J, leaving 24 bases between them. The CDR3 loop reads CATERRGAYDNQETQYF. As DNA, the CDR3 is TGTGCCACAGAACGCCGGGGGGCCTACGACAACCAAGAGACCCAGTACTTC.

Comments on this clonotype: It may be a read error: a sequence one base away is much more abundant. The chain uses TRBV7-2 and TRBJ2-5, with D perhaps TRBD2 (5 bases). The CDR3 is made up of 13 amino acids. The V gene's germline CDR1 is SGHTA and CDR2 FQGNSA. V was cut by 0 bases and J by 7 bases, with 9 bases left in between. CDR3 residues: CASSLAVGGTQYF. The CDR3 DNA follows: TGTGCCAGCAGCTTAGCTGTTGGAGGGACCCAGTACTTC.

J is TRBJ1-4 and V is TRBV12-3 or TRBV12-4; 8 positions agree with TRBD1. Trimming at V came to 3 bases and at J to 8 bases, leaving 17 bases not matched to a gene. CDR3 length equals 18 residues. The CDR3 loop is CASSFGTGNSKPSEKLFF. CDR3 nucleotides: TGTGCCAGCAGTTTCGGGACAGGAAATTCAAAGCCTTCCGAAAAACTGTTTTTT.

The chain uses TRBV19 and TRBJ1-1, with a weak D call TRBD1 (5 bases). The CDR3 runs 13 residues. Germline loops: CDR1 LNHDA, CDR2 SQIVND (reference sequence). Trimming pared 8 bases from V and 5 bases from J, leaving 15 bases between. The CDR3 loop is CASEVGGVTEAFF. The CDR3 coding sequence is TGTGCCAGTGAAGTGGGGGGTGTGACTGAAGCTTTCTTT.

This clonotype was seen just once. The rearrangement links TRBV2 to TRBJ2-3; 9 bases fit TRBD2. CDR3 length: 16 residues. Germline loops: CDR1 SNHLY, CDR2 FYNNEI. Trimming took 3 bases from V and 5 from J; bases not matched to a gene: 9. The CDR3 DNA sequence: TGTGCCAGCAGTGACGTCGGGCTAGCGGGGAAAGATACGCAGTATTTT. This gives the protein CASSDVGLAGKDTQYF.

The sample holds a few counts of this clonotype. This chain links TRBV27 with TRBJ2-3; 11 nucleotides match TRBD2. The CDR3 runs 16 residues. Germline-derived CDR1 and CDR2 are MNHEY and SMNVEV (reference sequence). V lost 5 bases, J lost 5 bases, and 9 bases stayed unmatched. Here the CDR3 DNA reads TGTGCCAGCAGTAAAGTAGCGGGGGGGCTGAAAGATACGCAGTATTTT. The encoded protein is CASSKVAGGLKDTQYF.

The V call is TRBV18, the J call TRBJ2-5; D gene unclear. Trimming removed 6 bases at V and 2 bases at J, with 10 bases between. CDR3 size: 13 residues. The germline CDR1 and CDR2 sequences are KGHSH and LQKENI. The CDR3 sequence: CASSDNVQETQYF. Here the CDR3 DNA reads TGTGCCAGCTCTGACAACGTACAAGAGACCCAGTACTTC.

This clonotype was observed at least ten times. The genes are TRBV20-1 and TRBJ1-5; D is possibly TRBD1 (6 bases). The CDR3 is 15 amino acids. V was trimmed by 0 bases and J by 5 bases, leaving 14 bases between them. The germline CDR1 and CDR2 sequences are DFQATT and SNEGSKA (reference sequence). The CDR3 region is CSARDRVGGHQPQHF. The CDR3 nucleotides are TGCAGTGCTAGAGATAGAGTAGGGGGGCATCAGCCCCAGCATTTT.

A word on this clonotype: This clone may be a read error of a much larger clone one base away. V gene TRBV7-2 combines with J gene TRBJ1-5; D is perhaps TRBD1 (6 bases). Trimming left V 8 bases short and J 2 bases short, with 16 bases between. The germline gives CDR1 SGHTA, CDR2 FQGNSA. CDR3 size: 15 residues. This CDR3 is CASGPDRSRNQPQHF. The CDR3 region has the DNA TGTGCCAGCGGCCCTGACAGGAGCCGCAATCAGCCCCAGCATTTT.

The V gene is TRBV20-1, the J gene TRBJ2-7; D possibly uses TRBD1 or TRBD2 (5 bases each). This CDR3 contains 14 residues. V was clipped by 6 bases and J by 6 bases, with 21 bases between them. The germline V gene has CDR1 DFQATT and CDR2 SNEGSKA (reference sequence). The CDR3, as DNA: TGCAGTGCGACCCGGGACGCACGGAGACGCGAGCAGTACTTC. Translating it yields CSATRDARRREQYF.

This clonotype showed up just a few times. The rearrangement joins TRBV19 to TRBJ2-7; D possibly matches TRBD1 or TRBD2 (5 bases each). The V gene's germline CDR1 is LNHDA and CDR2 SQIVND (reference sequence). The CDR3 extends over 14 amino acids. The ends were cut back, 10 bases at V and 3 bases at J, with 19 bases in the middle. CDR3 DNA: TGTGCCACCGGCCCCGGGACGGACTTCTACGAGCAGTACTTC. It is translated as CATGPGTDFYEQYF.

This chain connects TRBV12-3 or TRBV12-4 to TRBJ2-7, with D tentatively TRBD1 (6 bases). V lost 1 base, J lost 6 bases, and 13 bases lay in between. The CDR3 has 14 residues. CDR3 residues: CASSLGQERGEQYF. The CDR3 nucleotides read TGTGCCAGCAGTTTAGGACAGGAGAGAGGCGAGCAGTACTTC.

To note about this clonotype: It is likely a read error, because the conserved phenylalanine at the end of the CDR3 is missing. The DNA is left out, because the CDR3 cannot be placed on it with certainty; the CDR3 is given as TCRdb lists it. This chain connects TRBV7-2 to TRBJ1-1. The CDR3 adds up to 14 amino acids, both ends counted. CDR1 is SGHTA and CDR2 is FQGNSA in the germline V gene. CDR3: CASSLTDMNTEDFL.

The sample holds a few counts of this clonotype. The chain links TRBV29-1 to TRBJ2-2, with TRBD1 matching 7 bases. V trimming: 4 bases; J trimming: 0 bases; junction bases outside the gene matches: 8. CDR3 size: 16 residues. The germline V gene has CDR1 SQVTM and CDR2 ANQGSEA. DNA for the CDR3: TGCAGCGTTGGGTCGTTGGGACAGACGAACACCGGGGAGCTGTTTTTT. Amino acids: CSVGSLGQTNTGELFF.

The CDR3 protein is CATSSNRDISSYNSPLHF. For the CDR3, the DNA is TGTGCCACCAGCAGTAACCGGGACATCAGCTCCTATAATTCACCCCTCCACTTT. The gene calls are TRBV15 and TRBJ1-6; tentatively, D is TRBD1 (6 bases). V lost 3 bases and J lost 0, with 15 bases in between. CDR3 length: 18 residues. CDR1 and CDR2 (germline): LNHNV, YYDKDF (reference sequence).

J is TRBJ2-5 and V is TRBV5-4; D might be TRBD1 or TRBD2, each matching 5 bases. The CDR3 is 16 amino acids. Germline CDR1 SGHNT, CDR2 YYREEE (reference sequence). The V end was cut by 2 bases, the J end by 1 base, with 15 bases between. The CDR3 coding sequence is TGTGCCAGCAGCTTTAGCCAGGGACCCCTCCAAGAGACCCAGTACTTC. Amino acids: CASSFSQGPLQETQYF.

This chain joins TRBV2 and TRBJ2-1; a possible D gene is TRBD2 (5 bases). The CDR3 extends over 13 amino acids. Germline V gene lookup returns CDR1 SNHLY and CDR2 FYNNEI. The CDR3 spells CDTSDSIYNEQFF. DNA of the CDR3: TGTGACACCTCGGACTCGATCTACAATGAGCAGTTCTTC.

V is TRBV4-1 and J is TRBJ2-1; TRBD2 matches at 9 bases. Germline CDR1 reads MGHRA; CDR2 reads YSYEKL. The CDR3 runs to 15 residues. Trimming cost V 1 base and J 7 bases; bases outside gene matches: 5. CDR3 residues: CASSQGGSGGNEQFF. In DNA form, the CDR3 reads TGCGCCAGCAGCCAAGGAGGTAGCGGGGGTAATGAGCAGTTCTTC.